Sequencing of this TCR beta chain was carried out in a study of blood T cell repertoires in COVID-19. The assay was immunoSEQ multiplex PCR, and TCRdb's table has in-frame clones only and misses some. The table has 70,000 or so clones, more than 75% seen once. The receptor's source is a human donor in a cohort sampled during active COVID-19. The sample taken for sequencing was peripheral blood.

DNA for the CDR3: TGTGCCAGCAGTTGGGACAGGAACACTGAAGCTTTCTTT. It is translated as CASSWDRNTEAFF. The V gene is TRBV6-5, the J gene TRBJ1-1; TRBD1 aligns across 7 bases. The CDR3 has 13 residues. Germline CDR1 reads MNHEY; CDR2 reads SVGAGI. V trimming: 4 bases; J trimming: 1 base; junction bases outside the gene matches: 0.